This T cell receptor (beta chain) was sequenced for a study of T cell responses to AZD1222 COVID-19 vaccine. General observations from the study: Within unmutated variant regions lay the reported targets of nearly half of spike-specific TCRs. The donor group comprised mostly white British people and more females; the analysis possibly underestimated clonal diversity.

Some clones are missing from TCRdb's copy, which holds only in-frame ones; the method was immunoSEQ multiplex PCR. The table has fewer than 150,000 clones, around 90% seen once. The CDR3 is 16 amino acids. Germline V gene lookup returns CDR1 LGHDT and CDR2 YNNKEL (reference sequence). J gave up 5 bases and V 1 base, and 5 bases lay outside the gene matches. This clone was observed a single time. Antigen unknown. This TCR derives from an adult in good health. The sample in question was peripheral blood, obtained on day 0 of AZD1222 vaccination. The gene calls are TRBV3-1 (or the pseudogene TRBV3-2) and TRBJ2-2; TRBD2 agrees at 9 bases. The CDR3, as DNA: TGTGCCAGCAGCCAAGGCGGACTAGCGATGACCGGGGAGCTGTTTTTT. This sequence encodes CASSQGGLAMTGELFF.